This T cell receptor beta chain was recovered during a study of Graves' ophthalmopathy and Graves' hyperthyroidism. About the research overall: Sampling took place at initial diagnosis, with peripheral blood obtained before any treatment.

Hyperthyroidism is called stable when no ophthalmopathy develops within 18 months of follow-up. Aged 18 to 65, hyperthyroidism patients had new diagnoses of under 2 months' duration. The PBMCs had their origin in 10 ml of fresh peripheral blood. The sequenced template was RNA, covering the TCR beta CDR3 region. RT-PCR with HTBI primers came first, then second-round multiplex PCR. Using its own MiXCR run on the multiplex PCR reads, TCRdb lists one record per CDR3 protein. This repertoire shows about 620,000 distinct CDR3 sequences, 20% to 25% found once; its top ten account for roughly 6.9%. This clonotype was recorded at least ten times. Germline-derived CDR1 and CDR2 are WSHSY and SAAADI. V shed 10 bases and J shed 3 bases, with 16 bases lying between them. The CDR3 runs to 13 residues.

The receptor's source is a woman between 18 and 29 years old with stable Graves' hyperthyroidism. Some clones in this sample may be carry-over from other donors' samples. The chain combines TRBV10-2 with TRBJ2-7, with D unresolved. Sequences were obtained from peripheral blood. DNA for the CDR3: TGCGCCACCATCTCAACGGTTCTCTACGAGCAGTACTTC. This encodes CATISTVLYEQYF.